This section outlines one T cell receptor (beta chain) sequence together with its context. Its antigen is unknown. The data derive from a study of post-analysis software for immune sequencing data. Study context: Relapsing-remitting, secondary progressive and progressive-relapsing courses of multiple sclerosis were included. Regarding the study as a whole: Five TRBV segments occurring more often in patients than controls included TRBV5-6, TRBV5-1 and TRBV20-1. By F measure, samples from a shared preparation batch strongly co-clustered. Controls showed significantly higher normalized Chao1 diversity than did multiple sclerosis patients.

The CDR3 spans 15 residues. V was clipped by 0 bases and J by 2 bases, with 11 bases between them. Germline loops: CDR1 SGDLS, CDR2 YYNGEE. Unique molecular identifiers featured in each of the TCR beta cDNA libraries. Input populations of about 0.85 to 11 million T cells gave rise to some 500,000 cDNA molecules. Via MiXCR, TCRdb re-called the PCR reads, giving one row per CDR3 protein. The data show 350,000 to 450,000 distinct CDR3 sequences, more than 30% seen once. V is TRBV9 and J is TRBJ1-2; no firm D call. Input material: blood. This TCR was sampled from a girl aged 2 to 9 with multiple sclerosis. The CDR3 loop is CASSVEGGLNYGYTF. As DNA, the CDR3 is TGTGCCAGCAGCGTAGAGGGAGGGCTGAACTATGGCTACACCTTC.